Sequencing of this T cell receptor (beta chain) was carried out in a study of beta chain features in type 1 diabetes listed by TCRdb under 2018. In the study overall: Mean age, gender distribution, total cell number and subset yield were not different between patients and healthy donors. In the study, recently diagnosed type 1 diabetes patients and matched healthy donors were compared on the TCRB repertoires of their sorted circulating CD4+ T cell subsets. A total of around 110,000,000 sorted cells were examined across all samples, and a strong correlation was observed between cell number per subset and RNA yield. Whereas all 28 donors provided naive and central memory subsets, regulatory and stem cell-like memory subsets were isolated from just 8 patients and about 8 healthy donors.

All of the isolated RNA was reverse transcribed with the High Capacity cDNA Reverse Transcription Kit, so expressed TCRB transcripts were sequenced. Naive, central memory and regulatory T cell samples underwent deep immunoSEQ sequencing, averaging about 3.57 million total reads per sample. Sorted cells were lysed in RLT buffer and RNA was extracted with DNase-treated RNeasy Micro or Mini kits, depending on cell number. To prevent cross-contamination, every cell subset was processed on its own, while patient and healthy donor samples were processed together. Using the immunoSEQ multiplex PCR, TCRB sequences were amplified from cDNA into 87-bp fragments spanning the CDR3 region. Sequencing of the amplicons was performed on the Illumina HiSeq platform. The paper's processing steps were these. PCR bias was computationally corrected using synthetic template baselines, reads within Hamming distance 2 were collapsed, and singletons that could not be merged were discarded. By aligning reads against IMGT, V, D and J genes, CDR3 length, and insertions or deletions at six rearrangement sites were assigned. Within each subset, clonotype counts were normalized to sorted cell number, after which true diversity and Gini coefficients were computed with the tcR R package. The overlap coefficient, calculated on TCRB nucleotide sequences, was used to measure repertoire sharing. Out-of-frame TCRB sequences from naive cells were analyzed as a proxy for the pre-selection repertoire. TCRdb provides this immuneACCESS table in a form limited to in-frame rearrangements. Some clones are lacking; in checked studies, under half of them reflect an unresolved V gene, and why the rest are absent is not known. D and trimming were read from the DNA, whereas the V and J calls and clone size are those reported in that table. Here the sample has about 660,000 clones; more than 13% occur a single time. Less than 0.04% of the sample is held by the ten biggest clonotypes.

According to the germline V gene, CDR1 reads SGHVS and CDR2 reads FNYEAQ. V is clipped by 7 bases and J by 1 base, and the sequence between their germline boundaries is 10 bases long. Reading from cysteine to phenylalanine, the CDR3 counts 13 amino acids. Of all the DNA, just the CDR3 is kept, 39 bases in frame from base 1. Findings and caveats that apply to the study as a whole: Fewer insertions and more nucleotide deletions at VDJ recombination sites were observed in patients with type 1 diabetes, implying thymic rearrangement abnormalities. The naive, central memory and regulatory TCRB repertoires appeared to resemble one another more closely among patients than among healthy donors. A moderate but significant shortening of TCRB CDR3 length was observed in type 1 diabetes patients in all four CD4+ subsets. Sequencing cDNA rather than genomic DNA could over-represent highly expressing activated cells, although activation and CD3 levels did not differ between groups. PCR may preferentially amplify shorter templates, but because patient and control samples were amplified and corrected together, any resulting skew would affect both groups equally. HLA sub-analyses involved small numbers of individuals, so any influence of HLA type on TCRB rearrangement remained unresolved.

Each donor gave one peripheral blood draw, averaging about 120 mL, which was collected into heparinised tubes. A BD FACSAria II and a panel including CD45RO, CCR7, CD25, CD127, CD95 and CD27 were used to sort naive, central memory, regulatory and stem cell-like memory CD4+ T cells. Purity was above 95% for every sorted population. PBMCs were separated immediately by Lymphoprep density gradient centrifugation and were stained directly, without being cultured. So that batch effects would be minimized, each experiment stained and sorted samples in pairs, pairing one healthy donor with one patient. Only a few counts were recorded for this clone. The antigen this receptor binds is unknown. The record has no base qualities; no much larger clone is one base away.

Material for sequencing was naive CD4+ T cells from blood. The label giving this sample's cell subset or site can be read as: true naive CD4+ T cells. The chain uses TRBV7-6 and TRBJ2-5; the D segment could be TRBD1, given 6 matching bases. The clonotype originates from a man younger than 30 with type 1 diabetes. The CDR3 has the sequence CASIRGAQETQYF. Read as DNA, the sequence is TGTGCCAGCATCAGGGGAGCCCAAGAGACCCAGTACTTC.